This T cell receptor (beta chain) derives from a study of T cell changes during pregnancy in multiple sclerosis (dated by TCRdb to about 2019). Some background on the complete study: The study looked at changes in the T cell repertoire across pregnancy in women with multiple sclerosis.

Regarding this clone: The clone's antigen remains unknown. Base-call qualities are not available, and no considerably larger clone is one nucleotide away.

To prepare the library, the immunoSEQ multiplex PCR assay was applied. TCRdb took this table from immuneACCESS and kept in-frame rearrangements with V and J called. Such tables lack part of the clones; where checked against another copy, unresolved V genes explain under half of the gap, and the rest is unexplained. This sample gives 20,000 to 25,000 clones in total; more than 85% of them show up just once. The ten largest clones represent roughly 6.9% of the sample. At the junction V is shortened by 2 bases and J by 4 bases; bases outside the gene matches: 10. Based on the germline V gene, the CDR1 and CDR2 sequences are SGHNT and YENEEA. Including cysteine and phenylalanine, the CDR3 has 18 amino acids. Of the read, only the CDR3 DNA is kept; its 54 bases are in frame from base 1.

The sequence came from a female donor with multiple sclerosis, enrolled in a pregnancy study. The V gene is TRBV11-3 and the J gene is TRBJ2-5; TRBD2 lines up with 13 middle nucleotides. Material: CD8+ T cells from peripheral blood mononuclear cells, obtained in the first trimester of pregnancy. The nucleotides are TGTGCCAGCAGCTTAAGCGGACTAGCGGGGGTGTATGCAGAGACCCAGTACTTC. Its protein reads: CASSLSGLAGVYAETQYF.